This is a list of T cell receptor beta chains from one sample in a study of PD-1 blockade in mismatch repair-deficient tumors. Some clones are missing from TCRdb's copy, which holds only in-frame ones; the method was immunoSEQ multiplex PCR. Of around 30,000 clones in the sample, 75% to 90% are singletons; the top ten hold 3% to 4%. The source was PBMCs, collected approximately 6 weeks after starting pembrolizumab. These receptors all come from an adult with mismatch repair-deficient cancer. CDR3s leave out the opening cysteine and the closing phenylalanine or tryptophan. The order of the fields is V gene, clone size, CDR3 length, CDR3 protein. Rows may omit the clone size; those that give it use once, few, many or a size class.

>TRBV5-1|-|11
ASSLFFENEQF
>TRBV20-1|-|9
SAPVGTEAF
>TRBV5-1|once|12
ASSIQSTGGGYT
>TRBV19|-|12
ASTRTSGSHEQF
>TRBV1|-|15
TSSQGPSGDSYNEQF
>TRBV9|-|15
ASSVVGGQGCISGYT
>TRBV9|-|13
ASSVGGSAKNIQY
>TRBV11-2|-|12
ASTLGAGGNEQF
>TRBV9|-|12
ASRGGLAGDTQY
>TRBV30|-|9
AWSVWQGLF
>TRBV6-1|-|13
ASSDTGMGTDTQY
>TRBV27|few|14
ASSLSHSGGRYEQY
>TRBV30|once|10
AWNSDRYEAF
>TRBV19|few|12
ASTPFDRLNEQF
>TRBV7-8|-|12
ASSSPSGSYEQY
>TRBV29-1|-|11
SVENQGSYEQY
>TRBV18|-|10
ASSPSGETQY
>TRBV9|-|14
ASSARREGSTDTQY
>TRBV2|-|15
ASSEALLASEANEQF
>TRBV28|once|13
ASNQPGTVNEKLF
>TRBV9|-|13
ASSVGAGADEPQH
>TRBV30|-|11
AWSAGTTYEQY
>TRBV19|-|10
ASRVSNQPQH
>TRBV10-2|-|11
ASTYGGEQPQH
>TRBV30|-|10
AWSPGHQPQH
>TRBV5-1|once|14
ASSFGGPDREEKLF
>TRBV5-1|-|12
ASSLGQTVGTQY
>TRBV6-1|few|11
ASSSGQYYEQY